Sequencing of this T cell receptor (beta chain) was carried out in a study of technical replicates of blood from several donors. Sequenced by immunoSEQ multiplex PCR; TCRdb stores in-frame clones only, minus some. The sample carries tens of thousands of clones, about 91% recorded once. Germline lookup yields CDR1 KGHSH and CDR2 LQKENI. CDR3 length equals 15 residues. V dropped 2 bases and J dropped 0 bases, with 10 bases sitting between them. The sequence was collected from a human donor in good health. Some clones in this sample may be carry-over from other donors' samples. The sequenced sample consisted of T cells isolated from PBMCs. The chain joins TRBV18 to TRBJ1-1; D unresolved. The DNA for the CDR3 is TGTGCCAGCTCACCAGAGGCAGAGATGAACACTGAAGCTTTCTTT. This gives the protein CASSPEAEMNTEAFF.